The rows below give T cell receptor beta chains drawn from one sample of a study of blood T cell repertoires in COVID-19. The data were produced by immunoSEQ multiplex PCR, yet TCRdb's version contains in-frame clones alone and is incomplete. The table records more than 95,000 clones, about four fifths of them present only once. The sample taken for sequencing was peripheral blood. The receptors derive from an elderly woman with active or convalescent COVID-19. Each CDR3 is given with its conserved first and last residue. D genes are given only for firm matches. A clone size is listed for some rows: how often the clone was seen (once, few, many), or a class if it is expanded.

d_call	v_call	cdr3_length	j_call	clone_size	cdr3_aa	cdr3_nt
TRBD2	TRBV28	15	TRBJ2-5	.	CASSSSGIRGETQYF	TGTGCCAGCAGTTCTAGCGGGATAAGGGGGGAGACCCAGTACTTC
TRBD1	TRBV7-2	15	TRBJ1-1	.	CASSPKQGATTEAFF	TGTGCCAGCAGCCCCAAACAGGGGGCGACCACTGAAGCTTTCTTT
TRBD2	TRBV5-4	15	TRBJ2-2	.	CASSSQAGGTGELFF	TGTGCCAGCAGCTCCCAGGCGGGAGGCACCGGGGAGCTGTTTTTT
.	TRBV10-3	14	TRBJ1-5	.	CAISEVGSNQPQHF	TGTGCCATCAGTGAGGTCGGGAGCAATCAGCCCCAGCATTTT
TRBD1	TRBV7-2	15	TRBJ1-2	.	CASSYQTRQGYGYTF	TGTGCCAGCAGCTACCAAACGAGACAGGGCTATGGCTACACCTTC
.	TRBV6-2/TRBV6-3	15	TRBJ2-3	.	CASSQLGFSTDTQYF	TGTGCCAGCAGCCAACTAGGATTTAGCACAGATACGCAGTATTTT
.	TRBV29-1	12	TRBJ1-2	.	CSVEEGTYGYTF	TGCAGCGTTGAGGAGGGGACCTATGGCTACACCTTC
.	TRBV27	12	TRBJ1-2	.	CASSFRGGRYTF	TGTGCCAGCAGTTTTAGGGGGGGTCGCTACACCTTC
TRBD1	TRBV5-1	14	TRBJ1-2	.	CASSLGTANYGYTF	TGCGCCAGCAGCCTCGGGACAGCTAACTATGGCTACACCTTC
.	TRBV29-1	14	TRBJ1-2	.	CSVLSAGLGYGYTF	TGCAGCGTTCTCTCGGCAGGGTTAGGCTATGGCTACACCTTC
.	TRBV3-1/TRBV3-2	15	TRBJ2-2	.	CASFSGRLRTGELFF	TGTGCCAGCTTCAGCGGCAGACTCCGCACCGGGGAGCTGTTTTTT
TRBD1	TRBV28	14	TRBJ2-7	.	CASSQDRENYEQYF	TGTGCCAGCAGCCAGGACAGGGAGAACTACGAGCAGTACTTC
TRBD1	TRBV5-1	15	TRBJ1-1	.	CASSQSQGTGGEAFF	TGCGCCAGCAGCCAATCGCAGGGGACAGGGGGAGAAGCTTTCTTT
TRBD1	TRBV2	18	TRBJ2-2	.	CASSWGRGGARNTGELFF	TGTGCCAGCAGTTGGGGCCGAGGGGGCGCGCGTAACACCGGGGAGCTGTTTTTT
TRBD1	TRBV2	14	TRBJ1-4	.	CASTPGTVNEKLFF	TGTGCCAGCACGCCCGGGACAGTCAATGAAAAACTGTTTTTT
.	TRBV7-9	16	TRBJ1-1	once	CASSPRGKGPNTEAFF	TGTGCCAGCAGCCCCCGGGGGAAGGGACCGAACACTGAAGCTTTCTTT
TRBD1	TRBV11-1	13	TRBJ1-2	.	CASSLKGAYGYTF	TGTGCCAGCAGCTTAAAGGGGGCCTATGGCTACACCTTC
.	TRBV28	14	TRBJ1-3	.	CASSFQGPRNTIYF	TGTGCCAGCAGTTTTCAGGGTCCTAGAAACACCATATATTTT
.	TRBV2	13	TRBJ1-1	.	CAGSRRRDTEAFF	TGTGCCGGATCTAGGCGTCGGGACACTGAAGCTTTCTTT
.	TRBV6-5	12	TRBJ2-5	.	CASFRYQETQYF	TGTGCCAGCTTCCGGTACCAAGAGACCCAGTACTTC
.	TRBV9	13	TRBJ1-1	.	CASSGSAREGAFF	TGTGCCAGCAGCGGGAGCGCCCGGGAGGGAGCTTTCTTT
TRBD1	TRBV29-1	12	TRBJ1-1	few	CSVSDRVTEAFF	TGCAGCGTTTCGGACAGGGTCACTGAAGCTTTCTTT
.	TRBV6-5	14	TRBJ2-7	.	CASSTGGTSYEQYF	TGTGCCAGCAGTACCGGAGGGACTTCATACGAGCAGTACTTC
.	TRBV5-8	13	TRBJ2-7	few	CASSFKGAYEQYF	TGTGCCAGCAGCTTCAAGGGGGCCTACGAGCAGTACTTC
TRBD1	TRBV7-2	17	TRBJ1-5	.	CASSPRTDRARNQPQHF	TGTGCCAGCAGCCCCCGAACGGACAGGGCCCGAAATCAGCCCCAGCATTTT
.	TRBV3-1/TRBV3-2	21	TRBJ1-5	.	CASSLCGHVWPRGTSNQPQHF	TGTGCCAGCAGCCTCTGCGGACATGTTTGGCCAAGGGGTACCAGCAATCAGCCCCAGCATTTT
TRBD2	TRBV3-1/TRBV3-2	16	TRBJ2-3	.	CASSLRTSGGADTQYF	TGTGCCAGCAGCCTAAGGACTAGCGGGGGGGCGGATACGCAGTATTTT
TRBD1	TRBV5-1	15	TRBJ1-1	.	CASSLQQGPGTEAFF	TGCGCCAGCAGCTTACAACAGGGGCCAGGCACTGAAGCTTTCTTT
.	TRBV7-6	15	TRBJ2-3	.	CASSLVGQNTDTQYF	TGTGCCAGCAGCTTAGTAGGACAGAACACAGATACGCAGTATTTT
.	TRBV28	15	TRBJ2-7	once	CASSLGGARNYEQYF	TGTGCCAGCAGTTTAGGGGGGGCGCGTAACTACGAGCAGTACTTC
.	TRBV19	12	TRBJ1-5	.	CASSIRGQPQHF	TGTGCCAGTAGTATAAGGGGCCAGCCCCAGCATTTT
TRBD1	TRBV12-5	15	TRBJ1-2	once	CASGLGDRTRGGYTF	TGTGCTAGTGGTTTGGGGGACAGAACTCGCGGTGGCTACACCTTC
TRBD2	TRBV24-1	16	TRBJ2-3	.	CATSDPSGMGTDTQYF	TGTGCCACCAGTGACCCTAGCGGGATGGGCACAGATACGCAGTATTTT
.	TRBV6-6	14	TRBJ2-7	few	CASSVKAGTYEQYF	TGTGCCAGCAGCGTGAAAGCAGGGACCTACGAGCAGTACTTC
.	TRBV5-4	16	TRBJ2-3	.	CASSLAIAGSTDTQYF	TGTGCCAGCAGCTTGGCCATCGCAGGGAGCACAGATACGCAGTATTTT
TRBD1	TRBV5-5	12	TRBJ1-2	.	CASTGQNYGYTF	TGTGCCAGCACGGGACAGAACTATGGCTACACCTTC
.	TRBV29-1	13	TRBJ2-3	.	CSVEDRSAQIRYF	TGCAGCGTTGAAGATCGGTCGGCACAGATTAGGTATTTT
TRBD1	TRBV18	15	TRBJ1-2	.	CASSLEVGGIYGYTF	TGTGCCAGCTCACTAGAAGTAGGGGGCATCTATGGCTACACCTTC
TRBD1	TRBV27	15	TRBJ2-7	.	CASGLPGQGGYEQYF	TGTGCCAGCGGACTCCCGGGACAGGGTGGTTACGAGCAGTACTTC
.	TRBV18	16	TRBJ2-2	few	CASSLIRGAKTGELFF	TGTGCCAGCTCACTGATTCGGGGGGCGAAAACCGGGGAGCTGTTTTTT
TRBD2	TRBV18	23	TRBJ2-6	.	CASSPVRAGPTSEVNSGANVLTF	TGTGCCAGCTCACCGGTTAGGGCAGGCCCAACTAGCGAAGTAAACTCTGGGGCCAACGTCCTGACTTTC
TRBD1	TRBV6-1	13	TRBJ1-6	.	CASSEGRGPPLHF	TGTGCCAGCAGTGAAGGGAGGGGGCCACCCCTCCACTTT
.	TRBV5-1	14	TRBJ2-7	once	CASSFEASSYEQYF	TGCGCCAGCAGCTTTGAGGCCAGTTCCTACGAGCAGTACTTC
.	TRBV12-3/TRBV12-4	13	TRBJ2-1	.	CASSFNYFNEQFF	TGTGCCAGCAGTTTTAACTACTTCAATGAGCAGTTCTTC
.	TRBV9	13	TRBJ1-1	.	CASSGALNTEAFF	TGTGCCAGCAGCGGGGCCCTGAACACTGAAGCTTTCTTT
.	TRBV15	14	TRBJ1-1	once	CATSRGASNTEAFF	TGTGCCACCAGCAGAGGGGCTAGCAACACTGAAGCTTTCTTT
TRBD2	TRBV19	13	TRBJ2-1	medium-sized	CASSPGLAGEQFF	TGTGCCAGTAGTCCGGGACTAGCGGGGGAGCAGTTCTTC
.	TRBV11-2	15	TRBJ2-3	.	CASSFAGWATDTQYF	TGTGCCAGCAGCTTTGCCGGCTGGGCAACAGATACGCAGTATTTT
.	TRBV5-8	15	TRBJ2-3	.	CASSLGSTTTDTQYF	TGTGCCAGCAGCTTGGGGTCGACTACCACAGATACGCAGTATTTT
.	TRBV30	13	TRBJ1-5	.	CAWSDLGGQPQHF	TGTGCCTGGAGTGATCTAGGGGGTCAGCCCCAGCATTTT
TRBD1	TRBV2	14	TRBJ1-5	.	CASSRQGGHQPQHF	TGTGCCAGCAGTCGACAGGGGGGGCATCAGCCCCAGCATTTT
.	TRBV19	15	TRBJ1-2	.	CASSIPQGQAYGYTF	TGTGCCAGTAGTATTCCCCAGGGACAAGCCTATGGCTACACCTTC
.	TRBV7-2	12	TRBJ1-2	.	CASSPEVGGYTF	TGTGCCAGCAGCCCAGAGGTTGGCGGCTACACCTTC
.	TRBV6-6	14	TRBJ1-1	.	CASSWEGENTEAFF	TGTGCCAGCAGTTGGGAGGGGGAGAACACTGAAGCTTTCTTT
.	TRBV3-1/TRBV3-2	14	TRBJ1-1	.	CASSPGEGGMGAFF	TGTGCCAGCAGCCCCGGGGAGGGCGGGATGGGGGCTTTCTTT